This TCR beta chain was sequenced during a study of cytomegalovirus exposure and HLA in healthy donors. The CDR3 sequence is 15 residues long. V lost 1 base and J lost 3; bases outside the gene matches: 6. Germline CDR1 GTSNPN, CDR2 SVGIG (reference sequence). Primers included in the PCR were 60 Vbeta and 13 Jbeta primers. Method: immunoSEQ multiplex PCR; TCRdb's copy keeps in-frame clones and lacks some. The sample includes 70,000 or so clones, 86% seen only once; the top ten take about 2.1%. With regard to this clone: What it recognizes is unknown.

Study-wide points: It was reportedly the case that the classifier diagnosed cytomegalovirus status with high specificity and sensitivity. Sequencing depth across donors, presence/absence analyses assumed, was roughly uniform.

The sequenced sample consisted of PBMCs. The genes are TRBV30 and TRBJ2-7; 10 bases are a match to TRBD2. This TCR was recovered from a woman between 25 and 40 years old in good health and CMV-seronegative. CDR3 loop: CAWSGSTSGYYEQYF. Here the CDR3 DNA reads TGTGCCTGGAGTGGCTCGACTAGCGGGTACTACGAGCAGTACTTC.